This TCR beta chain was recorded in a study of cytomegalovirus exposure and HLA in healthy donors. Clones were sequenced by immunoSEQ multiplex PCR, and TCRdb holds only the in-frame ones, with some missing. The sample records about 150,000 clones, roughly 89% being singletons. CDR1 SGHRS and CDR2 YFSETQ come from the germline V gene. V shed 4 bases, J shed 7 bases, and the junction held 9 bases outside the gene matches. This CDR3 has 15 amino acids. Material for sequencing was PBMCs. The TCR sequence derives from a young woman in good health and CMV-seropositive. The rearrangement links TRBV5-1 to TRBJ1-4, with TRBD1 identical over 8 bases. CDR3 DNA: TGCGCCAGCAGCGACTTTGACAGGGGTCGTGAAAAACTGTTTTTT. As protein: CASSDFDRGREKLFF.